Included here is one T cell receptor beta chain sequence, with context. The antigen is not known. Trimming cost V 1 base and J 1 base, with 16 bases left between them. The germline V gene has CDR1 SEHNR and CDR2 FQNEAQ (reference sequence). The CDR3 extends over 17 amino acids. The data originate from a study of response to subunit inactivated influenza vaccine. Study results and caveats: Few additional T cells are recruited per seasonal influenza vaccination, authors suggested.

One entry per CDR3 protein results from TCRdb running MiXCR on the RT-PCR reads. This table has fewer than 600,000 distinct CDR3 sequences, approximately 7.2% appearing once. This receptor was taken from a man between 50 and 69 years old who received an inactivated influenza vaccine. This chain uses TRBV7-9 with TRBJ2-5; D not resolved. Sample: PBMCs from blood, taken 23 to 25 months after vaccination. This chain's CDR3 is CASSLVRVEAFQETQYF. CDR3 bases: TGTGCCAGCAGCTTAGTAAGGGTCGAAGCGTTCCAAGAGACCCAGTACTTC. The full variable domain, in which reference TRBV7-9 and TRBJ2-5 provide the parts outside the CDR3, is DTGVSQNPRHKITKRGQNVTFRCDPISEHNRLYWYRQTLGQGPEFLTYFQNEAQLEKSRLLSDRFSAERPKGSFSTLEIQRTEQGDSAMYLCASSLVRVEAFQETQYFGPGTRLLVL.